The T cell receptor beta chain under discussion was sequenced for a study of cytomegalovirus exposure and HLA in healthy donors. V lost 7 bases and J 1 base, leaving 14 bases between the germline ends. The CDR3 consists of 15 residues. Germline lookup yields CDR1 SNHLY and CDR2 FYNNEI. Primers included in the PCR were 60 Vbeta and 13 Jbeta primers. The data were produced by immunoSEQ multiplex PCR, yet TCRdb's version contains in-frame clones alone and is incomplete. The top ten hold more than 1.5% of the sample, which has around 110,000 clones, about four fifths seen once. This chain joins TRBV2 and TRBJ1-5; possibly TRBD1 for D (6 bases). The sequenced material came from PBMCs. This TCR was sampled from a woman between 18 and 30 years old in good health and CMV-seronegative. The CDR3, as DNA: TGTGCCAGCACCTTTGGGGGCTTCAGCAATCAGCCCCAGCATTTT. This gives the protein CASTFGGFSNQPQHF.